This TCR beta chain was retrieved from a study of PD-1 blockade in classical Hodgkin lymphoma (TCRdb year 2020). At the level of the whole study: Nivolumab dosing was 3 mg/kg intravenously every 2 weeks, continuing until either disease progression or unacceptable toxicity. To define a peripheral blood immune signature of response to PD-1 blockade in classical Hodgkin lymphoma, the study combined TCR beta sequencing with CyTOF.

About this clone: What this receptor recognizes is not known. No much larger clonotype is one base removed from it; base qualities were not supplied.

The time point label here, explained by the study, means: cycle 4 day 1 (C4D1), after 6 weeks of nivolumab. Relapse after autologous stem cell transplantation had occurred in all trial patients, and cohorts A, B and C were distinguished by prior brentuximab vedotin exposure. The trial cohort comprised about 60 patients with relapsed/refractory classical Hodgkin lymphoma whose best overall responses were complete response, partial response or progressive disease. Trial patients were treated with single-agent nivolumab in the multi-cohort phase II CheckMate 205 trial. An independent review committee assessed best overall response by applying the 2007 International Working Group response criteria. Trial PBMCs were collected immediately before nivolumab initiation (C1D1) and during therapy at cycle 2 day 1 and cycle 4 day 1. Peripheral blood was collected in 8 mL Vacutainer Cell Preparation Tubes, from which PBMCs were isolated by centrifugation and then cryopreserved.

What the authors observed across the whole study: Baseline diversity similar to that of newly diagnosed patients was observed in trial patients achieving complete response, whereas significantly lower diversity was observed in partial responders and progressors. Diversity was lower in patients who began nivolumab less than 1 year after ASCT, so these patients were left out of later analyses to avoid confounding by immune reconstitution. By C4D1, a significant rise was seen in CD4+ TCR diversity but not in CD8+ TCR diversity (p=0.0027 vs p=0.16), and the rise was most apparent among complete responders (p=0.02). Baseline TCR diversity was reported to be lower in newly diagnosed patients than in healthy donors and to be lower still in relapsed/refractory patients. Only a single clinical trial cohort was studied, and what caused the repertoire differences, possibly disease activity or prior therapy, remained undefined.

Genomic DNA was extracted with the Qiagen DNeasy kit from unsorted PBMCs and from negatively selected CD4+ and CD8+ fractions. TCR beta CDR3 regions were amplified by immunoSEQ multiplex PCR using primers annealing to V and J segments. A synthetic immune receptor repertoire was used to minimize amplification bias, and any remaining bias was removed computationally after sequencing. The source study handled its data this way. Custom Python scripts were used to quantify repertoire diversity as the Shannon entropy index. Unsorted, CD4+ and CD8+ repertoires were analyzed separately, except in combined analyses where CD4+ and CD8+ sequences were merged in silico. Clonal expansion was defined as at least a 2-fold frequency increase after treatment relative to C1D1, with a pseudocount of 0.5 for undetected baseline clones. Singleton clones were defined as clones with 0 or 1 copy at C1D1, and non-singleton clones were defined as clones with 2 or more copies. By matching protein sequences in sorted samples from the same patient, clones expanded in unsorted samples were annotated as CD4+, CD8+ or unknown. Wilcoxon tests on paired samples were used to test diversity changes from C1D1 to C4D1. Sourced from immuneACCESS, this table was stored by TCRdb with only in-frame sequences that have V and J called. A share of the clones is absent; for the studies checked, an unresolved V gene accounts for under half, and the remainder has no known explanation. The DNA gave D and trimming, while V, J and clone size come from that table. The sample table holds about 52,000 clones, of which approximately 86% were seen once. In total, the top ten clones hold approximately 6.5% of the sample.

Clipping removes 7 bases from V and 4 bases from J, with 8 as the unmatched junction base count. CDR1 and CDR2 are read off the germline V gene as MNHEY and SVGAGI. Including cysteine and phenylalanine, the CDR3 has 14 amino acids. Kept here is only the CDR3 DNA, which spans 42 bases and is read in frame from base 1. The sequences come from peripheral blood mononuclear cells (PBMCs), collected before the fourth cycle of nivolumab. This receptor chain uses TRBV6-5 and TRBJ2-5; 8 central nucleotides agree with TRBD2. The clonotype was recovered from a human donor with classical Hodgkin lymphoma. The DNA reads TGTGCCAGCACGAATGACGGGAGGGGAGAGACCCAGTACTTC. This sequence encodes CASTNDGRGETQYF.